This TCR beta chain derives from a study of T cells in Graves' hyperthyroidism and ophthalmopathy. Whole-study findings and limits: A 13 V-J signature model discriminated ophthalmopathy versus stable hyperthyroidism.

Researchers amplified the TCR beta CDR3 regions from RNA transcripts. The HTBI primer set drove a first-round RT-PCR of the TCR CDR3. Using its own MiXCR run on the multiplex PCR reads, TCRdb lists one record per CDR3 protein. Of approximately 480,000 distinct CDR3 sequences in the sample, less than 25% were seen once. This clonotype was counted at least ten times. Its antigen is unidentified. Input material: blood. This TCR was sampled from a man aged 18 to 30 with Graves' hyperthyroidism.

The CDR3 sequence: CASSLIRLSYEQYF. CDR3 in DNA: TGTGCCAGCAGCTTAATCCGTTTAAGTTACGAGCAGTACTTC. The chain couples TRBV7-3 to TRBJ2-7; the D is unclear. Trimming cost V 1 base and J 4 bases, with 11 bases left between them. The germline CDR1 and CDR2 sequences are SGHTA and FQGTGA. The CDR3 is 14 amino acids.